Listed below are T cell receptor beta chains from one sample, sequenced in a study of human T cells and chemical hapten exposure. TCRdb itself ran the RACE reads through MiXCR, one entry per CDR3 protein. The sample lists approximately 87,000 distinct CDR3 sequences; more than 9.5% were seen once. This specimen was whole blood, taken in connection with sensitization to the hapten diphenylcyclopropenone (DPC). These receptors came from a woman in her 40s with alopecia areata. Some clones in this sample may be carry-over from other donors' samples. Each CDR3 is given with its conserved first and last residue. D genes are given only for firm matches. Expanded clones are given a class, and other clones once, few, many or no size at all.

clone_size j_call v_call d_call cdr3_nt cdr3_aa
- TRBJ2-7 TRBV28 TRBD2 TGTGCCAGCAGTTCGACTAGCGGGTTCATCACCAACCTCTACGAGCAGTACTTC CASSSTSGFITNLYEQYF
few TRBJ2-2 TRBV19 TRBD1 TGTGCCAGTACTCCCTCGACAGGGCCCGGGGAGCTGTTTTTT CASTPSTGPGELFF
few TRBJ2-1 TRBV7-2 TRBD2 TGTGCCAGCAGCTTAATGTCGCTAGCGGGAGATGAGCAGTTCTTC CASSLMSLAGDEQFF
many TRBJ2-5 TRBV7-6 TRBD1 TGTGCCAGCAGCTCCGACAGGGGGCAAGAGACCCAGTACTTC CASSSDRGQETQYF
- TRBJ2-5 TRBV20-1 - TGCAGTGCTGAGCGAACGGGACCAAAGGGGGAGACCCAGTACTTC CSAERTGPKGETQYF
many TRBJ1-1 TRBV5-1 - TGCGCCAGCAGCTTGGTTCCCACAGGACGTGAAGCTTTCTTT CASSLVPTGREAFF
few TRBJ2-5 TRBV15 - TGTGCCACCAGCAGAGGCCGGGTAGCCCAAGAGACCCAGTACTTC CATSRGRVAQETQYF
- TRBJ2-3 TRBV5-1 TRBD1 TGCGCCAGCAACAGGGGGAAAGAGACAGATACGCAGTATTTT CASNRGKETDTQYF
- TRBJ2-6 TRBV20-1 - TGCAGTGCTAGGAAGGGCGGGGCCAACGTCCTGACTTTC CSARKGGANVLTF
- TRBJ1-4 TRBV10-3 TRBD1 TGTGCCATCAGTGGGGACAGCCGAAATGAAAAACTGTTTTTT CAISGDSRNEKLFF
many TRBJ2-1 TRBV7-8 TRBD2 TGTGCCAGCAGCCGGACTAGCGGGGATATGAATGAGCAGTTCTTC CASSRTSGDMNEQFF
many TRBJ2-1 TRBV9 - TGTGCCAGCAGCCCTGGGGCCGCCAATGAGCAGTTCTTC CASSPGAANEQFF